Here is one T cell receptor beta chain with its context. This entry belongs to a study of beta chain features in type 1 diabetes. Across the whole study: Cells sorted and examined across all samples totaled almost 110 million.

Averaging approximately 0.11 L, one heparinised blood draw came from each individual donor. The CDR3 is 14 residues long. Per the germline V gene, CDR1 is SGHRS and CDR2 is YFSETQ. V was shortened by 4 bases and J by 8 bases, with 18 bases between the two germline ends. Sequenced material consisted of expressed TCRB transcripts (all of the isolated RNA was reverse transcribed). TCRdb's copy holds only in-frame clones and misses some; the assay was immunoSEQ multiplex PCR. The sample yields roughly 180,000 clones, 10% to 15% seen once. The chain links TRBV5-1 to TRBJ2-5, with D perhaps matching TRBD2 (6 bases). This TCR was sampled from a woman between 18 and 29 years old in good health. The sample comprised central memory CD4+ T cells from blood. The CDR3 nucleotides read TGCGCCAGCAGCCTTCTAGCGCCCGGGGATACCCAGTACTTC. Residues: CASSLLAPGDTQYF.